This is a list of T cell receptor beta chains from one sample in a study of shared T cell receptors in the human thymus. Generated by immunoSEQ multiplex PCR, the TCRdb table keeps only in-frame clones and is missing some. The profile shows some 700,000 clones, roughly 90% of them singletons. The sample also formed part of further work on human thymus T cells.

Material for sequencing was thymocytes. The receptors were sampled from a boy younger than two with a congenital heart defect. Each CDR3 is given with its conserved first and last residue. A D gene is named only where the DNA matches it firmly. Size is stated for part of the rows, as once, few or many counts, or as a class when the clone is expanded.

TRBV5-4	12	NA	NA	TRBJ2-1	TGTGCCAGCAGCCACTTCTACAATGAGCAGTTCTTC	CASSHFYNEQFF
TRBV28	15	TRBD1	NA	TRBJ2-1	TGTGCCAGCAGTTTAGGTACAGGGGGCGTGGGGACTCCCTTCTTC	CASSLGTGGVGTPFF
TRBV5-1	15	NA	NA	TRBJ2-3	TGCGCCAGCAGCTTGACGGGAGCCGGCACAGATACGCAGTATTTT	CASSLTGAGTDTQYF
TRBV4-1	18	TRBD1	NA	TRBJ1-5	TGCGCCAGCAGCCAAGTCCAGACCGGGACAGTTTACAATCAGCCCCAGCATTTT	CASSQVQTGTVYNQPQHF
TRBV4-1	17	NA	few	TRBJ1-3	TGCGCCAGCAGCCAAGATACAGGGCCAACCTCTGGAAACACCATATATTTT	CASSQDTGPTSGNTIYF
TRBV4-3	17	TRBD2	NA	TRBJ2-7	TGCGCCAGCAGCCAAGACCTCCCGGGACTAGCAGTCTACGAGCAGTACTTC	CASSQDLPGLAVYEQYF
TRBV6-5	15	TRBD2	NA	TRBJ2-7	TGTGCCAGCAGTTACACTCAGGGACTAGGGGTTTGGCAGTACTTC	CASSYTQGLGVWQYF
TRBV14	16	TRBD1	NA	TRBJ2-7	TGTGCCAGCAGCCAAGATAGGGAGACAGGGGTTTACGAGCAGTACTTC	CASSQDRETGVYEQYF
TRBV4-1	15	TRBD1	once	TRBJ1-5	TGCGCCAGCAGCCAAGAACGGACAGGTAATCAGCCCCAGCATTTT	CASSQERTGNQPQHF
TRBV7-3	13	NA	NA	TRBJ1-1	TGTGCCAGCAGCTCCGCAGGGTTAGCTGAAGCTTTCTTT	CASSSAGLAEAFF
TRBV13	17	TRBD1	NA	TRBJ2-5	TGTGCCAGCAGCTTAGCCCCACGGACAGGGGGCGGTGAGACCCAGTACTTC	CASSLAPRTGGGETQYF
TRBV7-9	15	TRBD1	NA	TRBJ1-5	TGTGCCAGCAGCTTATGGAGGGACAGGGATCAGCCCCAGCATTTT	CASSLWRDRDQPQHF
TRBV30	15	TRBD1	few	TRBJ1-1	TGTGCCTGGGGGAGTTTAGGGGGCGAGGACACTGAAGCTTTCTTT	CAWGSLGGEDTEAFF
TRBV15	15	TRBD2	once	TRBJ2-7	TGTGCCACCAGCAGAGCTAGCGGCACGTCCTACGAGCAGTACTTC	CATSRASGTSYEQYF
TRBV6-1	15	TRBD2	NA	TRBJ2-7	TGTGCCAGCAGTGATAGCCTAGCGGTCTCCTACGAGCAGTACTTC	CASSDSLAVSYEQYF
TRBV7-8	17	TRBD2	NA	TRBJ2-7	TGTGCCAGCAGCCTACGGACACTCGCCCGGGAGGCCTACGAGCAGTACTTC	CASSLRTLAREAYEQYF
TRBV29-1	13	TRBD2	NA	TRBJ2-3	TGCAGCGTTCCGGGACTACGCACAGATACGCAGTATTTT	CSVPGLRTDTQYF
TRBV6-6	16	TRBD2	NA	TRBJ2-7	TGTGCCAGCAGTTCAACAGTAGCGGGAGGTTCCAACGAGCAGTACTTC	CASSSTVAGGSNEQYF
TRBV5-8	14	NA	NA	TRBJ1-1	TGTGCCAGCAGCTTGAGGGTGGGGAGGACTGAAGCTTTCTTT	CASSLRVGRTEAFF
TRBV11-3	16	NA	once	TRBJ2-3	TGTGCCAGCAGCCAAGCGAGAGGAGGGGTGACAGATACGCAGTATTTT	CASSQARGGVTDTQYF
TRBV15	19	TRBD2	NA	TRBJ2-7	TGTGCCACCAGCAGAGATCCCCTGATAGCGGGAGGGAGCATCTACGAGCAGTACTTC	CATSRDPLIAGGSIYEQYF
TRBV6-1	16	NA	NA	TRBJ2-3	TGTGCCAGCAGTGATGGGCGTCCATCCCGCACAGATACGCAGTATTTT	CASSDGRPSRTDTQYF
TRBV5-3	12	NA	NA	TRBJ1-1	TGTGCCAGAAGCTTGAGTGCAGGGGTTCCTTTCTTT	CARSLSAGVPFF
TRBV30	13	NA	NA	TRBJ1-5	TGTGCCTGGAAAGGGGGTGACAATCAGCCCCAGCATTTT	CAWKGGDNQPQHF
TRBV4-3	15	NA	NA	TRBJ1-2	TGCGCCAGCAGCCAATCGAGCCATTCTGGCTATGGCTACACCTTC	CASSQSSHSGYGYTF
TRBV19	16	TRBD1	few	TRBJ1-2	TGTGCCAGTAGCCGACCTGGGGGGACAGTCAGCTACGGCTACACCTTC	CASSRPGGTVSYGYTF
TRBV21-1	14	NA	few	TRBJ2-5	TGTGCCAGCCCCAGGGGTTGGGGCGGAGAGACCCAGTACTTC	CASPRGWGGETQYF
TRBV27	14	NA	once	TRBJ1-2	TGTGCCAGCAGTTTGGACCATAGGCCGGGAGGCTACACCTTC	CASSLDHRPGGYTF
TRBV19	12	NA	NA	TRBJ2-2	TGTGCCAGTAGTTTGGGCGTCGGGGAGCTGTTTTTT	CASSLGVGELFF
TRBV27	16	NA	NA	TRBJ2-5	TGTGCCAGCAGTTTACCGGATGACCAGGGTGGAGAGACCCAGTACTTC	CASSLPDDQGGETQYF
TRBV10-1	15	TRBD1	NA	TRBJ2-7	TGCGCCAGCAGTGAGATAAGGGACAGGGCCTACGAGCAGTACTTC	CASSEIRDRAYEQYF
TRBV28	15	NA	NA	TRBJ2-3	TGTGCCACAAGAACCGGCGGGAAGAGCACAGATACGCAGTATTTT	CATRTGGKSTDTQYF
TRBV28	11	NA	NA	TRBJ2-7	TGTGCCAGCAGTCAGTTTCCCGAGCAGTACTTC	CASSQFPEQYF
TRBV29-1	17	TRBD1	few	TRBJ1-3	TGCAGCGTTGTCGGGACCAGACAGGGGGCAGATGGAAACACCATATATTTT	CSVVGTRQGADGNTIYF
TRBV10-1	14	NA	NA	TRBJ2-7	TGCGCCAGCAGTGACCGGGACTCAGTCTACGAGCAGTACTTC	CASSDRDSVYEQYF
TRBV5-4	16	TRBD2	NA	TRBJ2-2	TGTGCCAGCAGCCCATGGACTAGCGGACACACCGGGGAGCTGTTTTTT	CASSPWTSGHTGELFF
TRBV10-2	15	TRBD1	few	TRBJ1-1	TGCGCCAGCAGTGAGCCGGCGTATGGGACAGGGGAAGCTTTCTTT	CASSEPAYGTGEAFF
TRBV5-1	15	TRBD2	NA	TRBJ2-1	TGCGCCAGCAGCTTGGCGGGGGGGCTTAGGAATGAGCAGTTCTTC	CASSLAGGLRNEQFF
TRBV10-3	13	NA	NA	TRBJ2-1	TGTGCCATCAGTGAAAACAGGTACAATGAGCAGTTCTTC	CAISENRYNEQFF
TRBV29-1	17	TRBD2	NA	TRBJ2-7	TGCAGCGTTGAACTAAAACGAGGGAGCGGGAGCTCCTACGAGCAGTACTTC	CSVELKRGSGSSYEQYF
TRBV5-4	16	TRBD1	once	TRBJ1-1	TGTGCCAGCAGCTTGTGGAGGACAGGGTGGGAGCCTGAAGCTTTCTTT	CASSLWRTGWEPEAFF
TRBV4-2	16	NA	NA	TRBJ2-7	TGTGCCAGCAGCCAAAACTTCGCGGGAAGGATCTACGAGCAGTACTTC	CASSQNFAGRIYEQYF
TRBV4-1	15	NA	NA	TRBJ1-4	TGCGCCAGCAGCCAAACGCCGCAGGTACAAGAAAAACTGTTTTTT	CASSQTPQVQEKLFF
TRBV7-8	15	NA	NA	TRBJ1-6	TGTGCCAGCAGCGTAGAGACAGGACTTAATTCACCCCTCCACTTT	CASSVETGLNSPLHF
TRBV19	16	NA	NA	TRBJ1-2	TGTGCCAGTAGTATCCTTTCGAGAGGGATGAACTATGGCTACACCTTC	CASSILSRGMNYGYTF
TRBV10-2	17	TRBD1	NA	TRBJ2-3	TGCGCCAGCAGTGAGAGGGGACAGGGGGGATCCGGAGATACGCAGTATTTT	CASSERGQGGSGDTQYF
TRBV5-1	15	TRBD1	NA	TRBJ2-7	TGCGCCAGCAGCTTACCCGCCGGGACAGGGGGCGAGCAGTACTTC	CASSLPAGTGGEQYF